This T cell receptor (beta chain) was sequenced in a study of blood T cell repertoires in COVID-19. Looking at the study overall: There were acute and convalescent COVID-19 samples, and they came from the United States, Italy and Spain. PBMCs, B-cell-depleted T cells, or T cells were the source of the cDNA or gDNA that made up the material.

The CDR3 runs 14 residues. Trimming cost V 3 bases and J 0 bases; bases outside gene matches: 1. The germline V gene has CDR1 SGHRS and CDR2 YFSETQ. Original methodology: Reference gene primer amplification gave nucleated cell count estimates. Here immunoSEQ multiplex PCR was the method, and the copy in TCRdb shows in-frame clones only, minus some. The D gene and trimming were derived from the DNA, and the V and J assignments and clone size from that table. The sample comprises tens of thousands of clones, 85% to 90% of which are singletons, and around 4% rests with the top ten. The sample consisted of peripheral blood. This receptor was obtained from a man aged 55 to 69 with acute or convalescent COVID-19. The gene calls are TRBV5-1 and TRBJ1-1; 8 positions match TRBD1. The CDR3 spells CASSSTGVNTEAFF. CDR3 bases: TGCGCCAGCAGCTCGACAGGGGTGAACACTGAAGCTTTCTTT.